This T cell receptor (beta chain) was sequenced for a study of Tregs in tolerant kidney transplant recipients. Sequencing used immunoSEQ multiplex PCR; TCRdb keeps in-frame clones, though not all of them. Listed are 14,000 or so clones; 25% to 30% falls within the top ten. The nonmyeloablative bone marrow transplants came from related graft donors, with transient mixed chimerism. A remark on this clone: Its specificity is unknown. With the read ending 3 residues before the CDR3 end, the germline J gene is used to fill in that end.

The CDR3 runs to 13 residues. The V and J ends lost 1 base and 2 bases respectively, with 6 bases between them. Germline lookup yields CDR1 MGHRA and CDR2 YSYEKL. Overall study findings and caveats: No direct test of biological reproducibility was done here. In tolerant patients, donor-specific Tregs outgrew total Tregs, suggesting antigen-driven expansion. The small number of patients limits these findings pending further validation.

Here the sequenced sample was CD8+ T cells from blood (PBMCs), taken 6 months after the transplant. The chain carries TRBV4-1 and TRBJ2-7; the D is unclear. This TCR was sampled from a human patient who received a combined kidney and bone marrow transplant. The T cells may partly be graft donor cells. The CDR3 loop is CASSQVSPYEQYF. The CDR3 bases that were read are TGCGCCAGCAGCCAAGTTAGCCCCTACGAG.